A single sample is the source of the 12 T cell receptor beta chains below, sequenced in a study of cytomegalovirus exposure and HLA in healthy donors. The method was immunoSEQ multiplex PCR; TCRdb's version includes in-frame clones alone and lacks a portion of them. Found here are 68,000 or so clones, 89% of them singletons; the top ten hold over 1%. Material: PBMCs. Source of these receptors: a woman between 18 and 30 years old in good health and CMV-seronegative.

The gene calls are TRBV27 and TRBJ1-3, with no clear D. CDR3 size: 15 residues. Between the trimmed V and J ends, which lost 4 bases and 4 bases, there was a span of 14 bases. Looked up from germline, CDR1 is MNHEY and CDR2 is SMNVEV (reference sequence). The CDR3 is CASSSPSSGGNTIYF. The CDR3 nucleotides read TGTGCCAGCAGTTCCCCCAGCTCGGGGGGAAACACCATATATTTT.

The chain combines TRBV5-8 with TRBJ1-1; maybe TRBD1 (6 bases). Between the trimmed V and J ends, which lost 2 bases and 2 bases, there was a span of 19 bases. Per the germline V gene, CDR1 is SGHTS and CDR2 is YDEGEE. This CDR3 contains 17 residues. The CDR3 region is CASSFPYSGTPNTEAFF. The CDR3 DNA sequence: TGTGCCAGCAGCTTTCCCTACTCGGGGACACCAAACACTGAAGCTTTCTTT. Complete variable domain (other parts from reference TRBV5-8 and TRBJ1-1): EAGVTQSPTHLIKTRGQQATLRCSPISGHTSVYWYQQALGLGLQFLLWYDEGEERNRGNFPPRFSGRQFPNYSSELNVNALELEDSALYLCASSFPYSGTPNTEAFFGQGTRLTVV.

The chain links TRBV28 to TRBJ1-1; D not certain. There are 10 residues in the CDR3. V was cut by 8 bases and J by 5 bases, with 6 bases left in between. Germline lookup yields CDR1 MDHEN and CDR2 SYDVKM. CDR3 region: CASFLTEAFF. The CDR3 coding sequence is TGTGCCAGCTTTCTTACTGAAGCTTTCTTT.

The chain links TRBV6-5 to TRBJ1-5; TRBD1 agrees at 8 bases. Germline V CDR1 and CDR2: MNHEY, SVGAGI. The CDR3 is 15 residues long. The ends lost 6 bases at V and 2 bases at J; junction bases unmatched: 6. CDR3 nucleotide sequence: TGTGCCAGCAGCAAACAGACAGGGGGCAATCAGCCCCAGCATTTT. Translation: CASSKQTGGNQPQHF.

The chain couples TRBV27 to TRBJ2-5, with TRBD1 matching over 9 bases. The V gene end was trimmed by 3 bases and the J gene end by 5 bases; junction bases not matched to a gene: 10. Germline loops: CDR1 MNHEY, CDR2 SMNVEV (reference sequence). The CDR3 is 16 amino acids. CDR3 in amino acids: CASSLVTGQGGETQYF. The CDR3 coding sequence is TGTGCCAGCAGTTTGGTAACGGGACAGGGTGGTGAGACCCAGTACTTC.

This clone was seen once. V is TRBV28 and J is TRBJ2-5, with a weak D call TRBD1 (5 bases). Germline-derived CDR1 and CDR2 are MDHEN and SYDVKM. The V end was cut by 4 bases, the J end by 1 base, with 13 bases between. This CDR3 has 15 residues. CDR3 DNA: TGTGCCAGCAGTTCAAAAACAGGTTTCCAAGAGACCCAGTACTTC. Translated: CASSSKTGFQETQYF. The full variable domain, its missing parts supplied by reference TRBV28 and TRBJ2-5, is DVKVTQSSRYLVKRTGEKVFLECVQDMDHENMFWYRQDPGLGLRLIYFSYDVKMKEKGDIPEGYSVSREKKERFSLILESASTNQTSMYLCASSSKTGFQETQYFGPGTRLLVL.

The chain employs TRBV6-5 and TRBJ2-7, with 9 bases that match TRBD1. V trimming: 6 bases; J trimming: 2 bases; junction bases outside the gene matches: 5. The length of the CDR3 is 14 residues. Germline CDR1 MNHEY, CDR2 SVGAGI. CDR3 sequence: CASRKDRGAYEQYF. DNA for the CDR3: TGTGCCAGCAGAAAGGACAGGGGTGCCTACGAGCAGTACTTC.

This clone occurred a few times. The chain is built from TRBV11-2 and TRBJ2-7; D remains unclear. Between the trimmed V and J ends, which lost 0 bases and 10 bases, there was a span of 16 bases. The CDR3 extends over 14 amino acids. Germline V CDR1 and CDR2: SGHAT, FQNNGV. The CDR3 DNA reads as TGTGCCAGCAGCTTAGATGTCGTGGCGGCAGCACAGTACTTC. Translated, it gives CASSLDVVAAAQYF.

The CDR3 region has the DNA TGTGCCAGTAGCCTGGGGGGAGCAGATACGCAGTATTTT. It yields the protein CASSLGGADTQYF. The V and J genes are TRBV19 and TRBJ2-3; weak D call: TRBD2 (6 bases). The length of the CDR3 is 13 residues. Trimming removed 6 bases at V and 4 bases at J, with 11 bases between. From germline, CDR1 is LNHDA and CDR2 SQIVND (reference sequence).

The chain is built from TRBV5-1 and TRBJ2-2; D gene uncertain. V lost 2 bases, J lost 8 bases, and 7 bases lay in between. Germline V gives CDR1 SGHRS, CDR2 YFSETQ. This CDR3 has 12 amino acids. CDR3 protein: CASSFRLGELFF. The CDR3 nucleotides are TGCGCCAGCAGCTTCAGGTTAGGGGAGCTGTTTTTT.

The chain has TRBV6-5 and TRBJ1-6; D might be TRBD1 (6 bases). This CDR3 region has 13 residues. The germline gives CDR1 MNHEY, CDR2 SVGAGI. Trimming took 5 bases from V and 14 from J, leaving 16 bases between them. CDR3 region: CASSTGTSHSLHF. In nucleotides, the CDR3 is TGTGCCAGCAGTACCGGGACATCTCATTCCCTCCACTTT.

This sequence joins TRBV28 and TRBJ1-3; 7 nucleotides match TRBD1. The CDR3 runs 12 residues. The V gene's germline CDR1 is MDHEN and CDR2 SYDVKM. V trimming: 6 bases; J trimming: 4 bases; junction bases outside the gene matches: 0. The CDR3 sequence: CASRTGGNTIYF. In DNA form, the CDR3 reads TGTGCCAGCAGGACAGGGGGAAACACCATATATTTT.